This is a list of T cell receptor beta chains from one sample in a study of cytomegalovirus exposure and HLA in healthy donors. Libraries were prepared by immunoSEQ multiplex PCR; TCRdb keeps only in-frame clonotypes and omits some of them. The table includes 110,000 to 150,000 clones, 60% to 85% detected once. Sequencing was carried out using PBMCs. Every receptor here comes from a man aged 30 to 45 in good health and CMV-seronegative. Each CDR3 is given with its conserved first and last residue. Each record gives: clone size, D gene, J gene, V gene, CDR3 DNA, CDR3 protein. D genes are given only for firm matches. Some rows have no size entry. The others give once, few or many, or a class for an expanded clone.

clone size: few
D gene: NA
J gene: TRBJ2-7
V gene: TRBV19
CDR3 DNA: TGTGCCAGTAGTTTTCAGGGGATTGGGGACGAGCAGTACTTC
CDR3 protein: CASSFQGIGDEQYF

clone size: NA
D gene: NA
J gene: TRBJ2-3
V gene: TRBV4-1
CDR3 DNA: TGCGCCAGCAGCCATTGGACGGGAGCCTCTATTGGGACGCAGTATTTT
CDR3 protein: CASSHWTGASIGTQYF

clone size: NA
D gene: NA
J gene: TRBJ2-2
V gene: TRBV4-2
CDR3 DNA: TGTGCTAGCAGCCAAGATGCGGGCCCGAACACCGGGGAGCTGTTTTTT
CDR3 protein: CASSQDAGPNTGELFF

clone size: NA
D gene: NA
J gene: TRBJ2-3
V gene: TRBV5-4
CDR3 DNA: TGTGCCAGCAGCTTGGCGATTCAAGCGAGGGCTCAAGATACGCAGTATTTT
CDR3 protein: CASSLAIQARAQDTQYF

clone size: few
D gene: TRBD1
J gene: TRBJ1-2
V gene: TRBV2
CDR3 DNA: TGTGCCAGCAGGAGGGACAGGGGGAACTATGGCTACACCTTC
CDR3 protein: CASRRDRGNYGYTF

clone size: few
D gene: TRBD1
J gene: TRBJ2-7
V gene: TRBV7-3
CDR3 DNA: TGTGCCAGCAGCCCCGGGACAGGGTCCTACGAGCAGTACTTC
CDR3 protein: CASSPGTGSYEQYF

clone size: NA
D gene: NA
J gene: TRBJ2-2
V gene: TRBV29-1
CDR3 DNA: TGCAGCGTTGAAGAGGGATCAGGGGCTAACACCGGGGAGCTGTTTTTT
CDR3 protein: CSVEEGSGANTGELFF

clone size: NA
D gene: TRBD2
J gene: TRBJ2-7
V gene: TRBV29-1
CDR3 DNA: TGCAGCGTAAACCGGGGGACTAGCGTCTACGAGCAGTACTTC
CDR3 protein: CSVNRGTSVYEQYF

clone size: NA
D gene: TRBD2
J gene: TRBJ2-5
V gene: TRBV5-6
CDR3 DNA: TGTGCCAGCAGCTTGCCCGGACTAGGGCAAGAGACCCAGTACTTC
CDR3 protein: CASSLPGLGQETQYF

clone size: NA
D gene: NA
J gene: TRBJ1-2
V gene: TRBV2
CDR3 DNA: TGTGCCAGCAGTGGCCACAGGGTTGAGCGGGGCTACACCTTC
CDR3 protein: CASSGHRVERGYTF

clone size: NA
D gene: TRBD1
J gene: TRBJ2-7
V gene: TRBV27
CDR3 DNA: TGTGCCAGCAGTGGTCCGGGGACAGAAGTTTACGAGCAGTACTTC
CDR3 protein: CASSGPGTEVYEQYF

clone size: once
D gene: TRBD1
J gene: TRBJ1-2
V gene: TRBV5-1
CDR3 DNA: TGCGCCAGCAGCCCGGGACAGGGCTCCTATGGCTACACCTTC
CDR3 protein: CASSPGQGSYGYTF

clone size: NA
D gene: NA
J gene: TRBJ2-1
V gene: TRBV5-1
CDR3 DNA: TGCGCCAGCAGCTTGGCCGGGGTCTCTGGGTACAATGAGCAGTTCTTC
CDR3 protein: CASSLAGVSGYNEQFF

clone size: NA
D gene: NA
J gene: TRBJ2-7
V gene: TRBV27
CDR3 DNA: TGTGCCAGCAGCTCCCACAGGCGCGTGCAGTACTTC
CDR3 protein: CASSSHRRVQYF

clone size: NA
D gene: TRBD2
J gene: TRBJ2-5
V gene: TRBV5-4
CDR3 DNA: TGTGCCAGCAGTTCGCAGACTAGCGGGAGTCGAGAGACCCAGTACTTC
CDR3 protein: CASSSQTSGSRETQYF

clone size: NA
D gene: NA
J gene: TRBJ2-7
V gene: TRBV6-6
CDR3 DNA: TGTGCCAGCAGTTACTCGCAGGGGAGCGAGCAGTACTTC
CDR3 protein: CASSYSQGSEQYF

clone size: NA
D gene: TRBD1
J gene: TRBJ1-4
V gene: TRBV9
CDR3 DNA: TGTGCCAGCAGCGCCGGACAGGGCGGCGAAAAACTGTTTTTT
CDR3 protein: CASSAGQGGEKLFF

clone size: NA
D gene: NA
J gene: TRBJ2-7
V gene: TRBV7-3
CDR3 DNA: TGTGCCAGCAGCTTACAGGCTTCCTACGAGCAGTACTTC
CDR3 protein: CASSLQASYEQYF

clone size: NA
D gene: NA
J gene: TRBJ1-5
V gene: TRBV28
CDR3 DNA: TGTGCCAGCAGTCCTCCCTCGACAGGTATTAATCAGCCCCAGCATTTT
CDR3 protein: CASSPPSTGINQPQHF

clone size: NA
D gene: NA
J gene: TRBJ2-7
V gene: TRBV7-3
CDR3 DNA: TGTGCCAGCAGCACCCCCCCCGGCGAGCAGTACTTC
CDR3 protein: CASSTPPGEQYF

clone size: NA
D gene: NA
J gene: TRBJ2-5
V gene: TRBV4-1
CDR3 DNA: TGCGCCAGCAGCCTAAACTCCCAAGAGACCCAGTACTTC
CDR3 protein: CASSLNSQETQYF

clone size: NA
D gene: NA
J gene: TRBJ2-7
V gene: TRBV9
CDR3 DNA: TGTGCCAGCAGCGTAGTATTCCGGGAGCAGTACTTC
CDR3 protein: CASSVVFREQYF

clone size: few
D gene: TRBD1
J gene: TRBJ1-5
V gene: TRBV6-4
CDR3 DNA: TGTGCCAGCAGTGAGAGGGGGACAGGAGAGGGGCCCCAGCATTTT
CDR3 protein: CASSERGTGEGPQHF

clone size: NA
D gene: TRBD1
J gene: TRBJ2-7
V gene: TRBV11-2
CDR3 DNA: TGTGCCAGCAGCTTTCAGGGGGCGGCCTACGAGCAGTACTTC
CDR3 protein: CASSFQGAAYEQYF

clone size: once
D gene: NA
J gene: TRBJ2-7
V gene: TRBV6-1
CDR3 DNA: TGTGCCAGCAGTGAAGCGCAGGGCGATGGCTCCGAGCAGTACTTC
CDR3 protein: CASSEAQGDGSEQYF

clone size: NA
D gene: NA
J gene: TRBJ1-1
V gene: TRBV9
CDR3 DNA: TGTGCCAGTCAGGGACACCTATTTGAAGCTTTCTTT
CDR3 protein: CASQGHLFEAFF

clone size: few
D gene: TRBD1
J gene: TRBJ2-1
V gene: TRBV19
CDR3 DNA: TGTGCCAGTATTCCCACCTGGGACAGGGCGGACAATGAGCAGTTCTTC
CDR3 protein: CASIPTWDRADNEQFF

clone size: NA
D gene: NA
J gene: TRBJ2-4
V gene: TRBV5-1
CDR3 DNA: TGCGCCAGCAGCTTGGATGCACTAGCCAAAAACAGTCAGTACTTC
CDR3 protein: CASSLDALAKNSQYF

clone size: NA
D gene: TRBD1
J gene: TRBJ1-2
V gene: TRBV7-6
CDR3 DNA: TGTGCCAGCAGCTTAGGGGGGAGACAGGGTCAAAGTGGCTACACCTTC
CDR3 protein: CASSLGGRQGQSGYTF

clone size: NA
D gene: TRBD2
J gene: TRBJ2-3
V gene: TRBV4-1
CDR3 DNA: TGCGCCAGCAGCCAGCGTTGGCTAGCGGAAGCAGATACGCAGTATTTT
CDR3 protein: CASSQRWLAEADTQYF

clone size: NA
D gene: NA
J gene: TRBJ2-1
V gene: TRBV5-4
CDR3 DNA: TGTGCCAGCAGCCCGTCTTGGACAGAACTTTACAATGAGCAGTTCTTC
CDR3 protein: CASSPSWTELYNEQFF

clone size: once
D gene: NA
J gene: TRBJ2-6
V gene: TRBV29-1
CDR3 DNA: TGCAGCGTCCCTGCCGGCTCTGGGGCCAACGTCCTGACTTTC
CDR3 protein: CSVPAGSGANVLTF

clone size: NA
D gene: NA
J gene: TRBJ2-3
V gene: TRBV5-6
CDR3 DNA: TGTGCCAGCAGCTTGCGGGTAGATACGCAGTATTTT
CDR3 protein: CASSLRVDTQYF

clone size: NA
D gene: TRBD1
J gene: TRBJ1-2
V gene: TRBV19
CDR3 DNA: TGTGCCAGTAGTATACAGGGGGCTGGACGCGGCTACACCTTC
CDR3 protein: CASSIQGAGRGYTF

clone size: NA
D gene: NA
J gene: TRBJ1-4
V gene: TRBV5-6
CDR3 DNA: TGTGCCAGCAGCTTGGCGGGAACCACCAATGAAAAACTGTTTTTT
CDR3 protein: CASSLAGTTNEKLFF

clone size: NA
D gene: TRBD1
J gene: TRBJ1-6
V gene: TRBV5-1
CDR3 DNA: TGCGCCAGCAGCAGACAGGGGAGGTATTCACCCCTCCACTTT
CDR3 protein: CASSRQGRYSPLHF

clone size: NA
D gene: NA
J gene: TRBJ2-5
V gene: TRBV7-2
CDR3 DNA: TGTGCCAGCAGCTTAGCGACTAACAGCCTAAGGGAGACCCAGTACTTC
CDR3 protein: CASSLATNSLRETQYF

clone size: NA
D gene: NA
J gene: TRBJ2-3
V gene: TRBV7-9
CDR3 DNA: TGTGCCAGCAGCTTGAGAGATACGCAGTATTTT
CDR3 protein: CASSLRDTQYF

clone size: NA
D gene: TRBD1
J gene: TRBJ2-5
V gene: TRBV5-1
CDR3 DNA: TGCGCCAGCACGCTAGGACCGGGACAGAGTGAGACCCAGTACTTC
CDR3 protein: CASTLGPGQSETQYF

clone size: NA
D gene: TRBD1
J gene: TRBJ2-3
V gene: TRBV6-5
CDR3 DNA: TGTGCCAGCAGTTACGGGACAGGATCTTCCACAGATACGCAGTATTTT
CDR3 protein: CASSYGTGSSTDTQYF

clone size: NA
D gene: NA
J gene: TRBJ1-1
V gene: TRBV29-1
CDR3 DNA: TGCAGCGTTGAAGAGGCAGGGACTGAAGCTTTCTTT
CDR3 protein: CSVEEAGTEAFF

clone size: NA
D gene: NA
J gene: TRBJ2-7
V gene: TRBV5-1
CDR3 DNA: TGCGCCAGCAGCTTGGACAGGCCCTACGAGCAGTACTTC
CDR3 protein: CASSLDRPYEQYF

clone size: NA
D gene: NA
J gene: TRBJ1-5
V gene: TRBV10-3
CDR3 DNA: TGTGCCATCAGTGTGGGAGAGGGAAGCCAGCCCCAGCATTTT
CDR3 protein: CAISVGEGSQPQHF

clone size: NA
D gene: TRBD1
J gene: TRBJ1-1
V gene: TRBV19
CDR3 DNA: TGTGCCAGTAGTATCCGAGGGACAGAGAACACTGAAGCTTTCTTT
CDR3 protein: CASSIRGTENTEAFF

clone size: NA
D gene: TRBD1
J gene: TRBJ1-4
V gene: TRBV6-1
CDR3 DNA: TGTGCCAGCAGCAAGGGGGCATATAATGAAAAACTGTTTTTT
CDR3 protein: CASSKGAYNEKLFF

clone size: NA
D gene: NA
J gene: TRBJ1-3
V gene: TRBV5-1
CDR3 DNA: TGCGCCAGCAGCCAGGGCCCAAGGGATACCGCTCTGGAAAGCACCATATATTTT
CDR3 protein: CASSQGPRDTALESTIYF

clone size: NA
D gene: NA
J gene: TRBJ2-7
V gene: TRBV28
CDR3 DNA: TGTGCCAGCAGTTTAGCGGGGGCCGAGCAGTACTTC
CDR3 protein: CASSLAGAEQYF

clone size: NA
D gene: NA
J gene: TRBJ2-7
V gene: TRBV27
CDR3 DNA: TGTGCCAGCAGTTTGAAGCGAGGGCCTGTATCTTCCTACGAGCAGTACTTC
CDR3 protein: CASSLKRGPVSSYEQYF

clone size: NA
D gene: NA
J gene: TRBJ1-4
V gene: TRBV6-6
CDR3 DNA: TGTGCCAGCCGTGCAGGGGACGGGGAAAAACTGTTTTTT
CDR3 protein: CASRAGDGEKLFF

clone size: NA
D gene: NA
J gene: TRBJ2-2
V gene: TRBV18
CDR3 DNA: TGTGCCAGCTCATTCAGTTTGGGCGACACCGGGGAGCTGTTTTTT
CDR3 protein: CASSFSLGDTGELFF

clone size: few
D gene: NA
J gene: TRBJ2-3
V gene: TRBV6-1
CDR3 DNA: TGTGCCAGCAGTGAAGGTGGGAGAGGCACAGATACGCAGTATTTT
CDR3 protein: CASSEGGRGTDTQYF

clone size: NA
D gene: NA
J gene: TRBJ1-2
V gene: TRBV6-1
CDR3 DNA: TGTGCCAGCAGTGAAGGAGGAGGGGCCTATGGCTACACCTTC
CDR3 protein: CASSEGGGAYGYTF

clone size: NA
D gene: NA
J gene: TRBJ2-4
V gene: TRBV5-4
CDR3 DNA: TGTGCCAGCAGCCCTGCCGGGACTTATGGCAGTCAGTACTTC
CDR3 protein: CASSPAGTYGSQYF

clone size: NA
D gene: NA
J gene: TRBJ1-1
V gene: TRBV29-1
CDR3 DNA: TGCAGCGTTGATATCACTACAGGTGAAGCTTTCTTT
CDR3 protein: CSVDITTGEAFF